Listed here are 7 T cell receptor beta chains from one sample, sequenced in a study of CD8 T cells in Susac syndrome. RNA, at roughly 0.5 to 1 ug, was reverse transcribed with random hexamers. TCRdb re-called the immunoSEQ multiplex PCR reads through MiXCR, storing one row per CDR3 protein. The sample consists of 160,000 or so distinct CDR3 sequences, 85% to 95% of them appearing once. Sequenced input: CD4+ T cells from PBMCs. These TCRs come from a human donor with Susac syndrome.

CDR3 nucleotides: TGTGCCAGCGGACAGGGAGAGGGCTATGGCTACACCTTC. This gives the protein CASGQGEGYGYTF. The J gene is TRBJ1-2, the V gene TRBV7-2; 8 bases align to TRBD1. The CDR3 is made up of 13 amino acids. The V segment lost 8 bases and the J segment 4 bases; nucleotides outside the gene matches: 6. Germline CDR1 and CDR2: SGHTA and FQGNSA. Using reference TRBV7-2 and TRBJ1-2 for the parts outside the CDR3, the full variable domain is GAGVSQSPSNKVTEKGKDVELRCDPISGHTALYWYRQSLGQGLEFLIYFQGNSAPDKSGLPSDRFSAERTGGSVSTLTIQRTQQEDSAVYLCASGQGEGYGYTFGSGTRLTVV.

The chain joins TRBV2 to TRBJ2-7; tentatively, D is TRBD2 (6 bases). This CDR3 is built from 13 residues. Germline CDR1 and CDR2: SNHLY and FYNNEI. V was cut by 6 bases and J by 6 bases, with 15 bases left in between. The DNA of the CDR3 is TGTGCCAGCAGGTCCGGAGGGTTCAGCGAGCAGTACTTC. Encoded protein: CASRSGGFSEQYF. The complete variable domain, with remaining parts taken from reference TRBV2 and TRBJ2-7, reads EPEVTQTPSHQVTQMGQEVILRCVPISNHLYFYWYRQILGQKVEFLVSFYNNEISEKSEIFDDQFSVERPDGSNFTLKIRSTKLEDSAMYFCASRSGGFSEQYFGPGTRLTVT.

The J gene is TRBJ2-5, the V gene TRBV29-1, with D unresolved. V was shortened by 3 bases and J by 4 bases, with 6 bases between the two germline ends. CDR3 size: 11 residues. Per germline, CDR1 SQVTM and CDR2 ANQGSEA. CDR3 nucleotide sequence: TGCAGCGTTGACGGGTTAGAGACCCAGTACTTC. Translating it yields CSVDGLETQYF.

The chain is built from TRBV4-2 and TRBJ2-7, with TRBD1 as a possible D gene (5 bases). Trimming removed 0 bases from V and 3 bases from J, with 15 bases in between. Germline V CDR1 and CDR2: LGHNA, YNFKEQ. The CDR3 runs to 16 residues. The CDR3 loop is CASSQDLRGTDYEQYF. The CDR3 DNA reads as TGTGCCAGCAGCCAAGATCTAAGGGGCACTGACTACGAGCAGTACTTC.

The chain employs TRBV18 and TRBJ1-2; 7 bases are a match to TRBD1. CDR3 size: 15 residues. V dropped 3 bases and J dropped 7; count of bases not matched to a gene: 11. Germline-derived CDR1 and CDR2 are KGHSH and LQKENI. CDR3 DNA sequence: TGTGCCAGCTCACCCGAGGACGGCAGGGGGACTGGCTACACCTTC. Translated: CASSPEDGRGTGYTF.

The rearrangement uses TRBV9 and TRBJ2-6; D is undetermined. V was clipped by 0 bases and J by 0 bases, with 7 bases between them. This CDR3 region has 16 residues. Germline assignment: CDR1 SGDLS and CDR2 YYNGEE. In DNA, the CDR3 is TGTGCCAGCAGCGTAGGGGGTTACTCTGGGGCCAACGTCCTGACTTTC. Translated, it gives CASSVGGYSGANVLTF.

The V gene is TRBV5-1, the J gene TRBJ2-4; tentatively, D is TRBD1 (5 bases). The germline CDR1 and CDR2 sequences are SGHRS and YFSETQ. The CDR3 covers 14 residues. V was clipped by 3 bases and J by 0 bases, with 7 bases between them. CDR3: CASSYDRAKNIQYF. The CDR3 nucleotides are TGCGCCAGCAGCTACGACAGAGCCAAAAACATTCAGTACTTC.